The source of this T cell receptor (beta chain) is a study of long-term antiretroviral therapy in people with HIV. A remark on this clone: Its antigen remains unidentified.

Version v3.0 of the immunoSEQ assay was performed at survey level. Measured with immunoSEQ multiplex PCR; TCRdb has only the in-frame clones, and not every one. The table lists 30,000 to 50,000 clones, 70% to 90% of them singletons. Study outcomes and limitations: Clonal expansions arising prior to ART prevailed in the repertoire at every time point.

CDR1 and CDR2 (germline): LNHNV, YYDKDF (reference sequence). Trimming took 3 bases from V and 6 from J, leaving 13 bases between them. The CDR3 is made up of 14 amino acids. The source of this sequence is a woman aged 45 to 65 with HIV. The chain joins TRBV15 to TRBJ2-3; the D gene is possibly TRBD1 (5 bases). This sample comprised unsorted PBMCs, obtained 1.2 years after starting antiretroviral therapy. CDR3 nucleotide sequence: TGTGCCACCAGCAGGACCCTAGGGGATGATACGCAGTATTTT. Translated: CATSRTLGDDTQYF.